Detailed here is one T cell receptor (beta chain). This record belongs to a study of shared T cell receptors in the human thymus. Profiled with immunoSEQ multiplex PCR; TCRdb holds only in-frame clones, not every one. Of 630,000 or so clones detected, more than 70% appear once; the ten largest clones hold roughly 0.0094%. Germline CDR1 is MNHEY and CDR2 is SVGAGI. Trimming at V came to 6 bases and at J to 9 bases, leaving 11 bases not matched to a gene. This CDR3 is built from 14 residues. These records were also assigned to another study, of human thymus T cells. That investigation notes: Infants, healthy and Finnish, who were having corrective surgery for congenital heart defects served as donors. Thymic material originated from resections removed in the course of corrective heart surgery. The authors found apparently biased V and J gene usage in thymic and blood repertoires. There were highly overlapping thymic repertoires among unrelated individuals, as related research reported.

The rearrangement links TRBV6-5 to TRBJ1-2; 9 bases are a match to TRBD1. Sequenced sample: thymocytes. This clonotype originated in a boy under two years old with a congenital heart defect. The CDR3 DNA follows: TGTGCCAGCAGGTCTCCCGGGACAGGGTATCGCTACACCTTC. Translation gives CASRSPGTGYRYTF.